Listed below are T cell receptor beta chains from one sample, sequenced in a study of blood T cell repertoires in COVID-19. Some clones are missing from TCRdb's copy, which holds only in-frame ones; the method was immunoSEQ multiplex PCR. Here the sample spans roughly 180,000 clones, 84% being singletons. Material for sequencing was peripheral blood. The receptors stem from a man aged 40-50 years who had recovered from COVID-19. The CDR3 runs from the conserved cysteine through the conserved F or W. The order of the fields is J gene, CDR3 length, V gene, D gene, clone size, CDR3 protein, CDR3 DNA. A D gene is named only where the DNA matches it firmly. Clone size is shown for a subset of rows, as once, few, many or a class of expanded clone.

>TRBJ2-7|15|TRBV30|TRBD1|-
CAWSVRDRGTAEQYF
TGTGCCTGGAGTGTACGGGACAGGGGTACTGCCGAGCAGTACTTC
>TRBJ1-1|12|TRBV6-1|-|-
CASSEGGGEAFF
TGTGCCAGCAGTGAAGGGGGAGGGGAAGCTTTCTTT
>TRBJ1-5|14|TRBV28|-|few
CASSPGGANQPQHF
TGTGCCAGCAGCCCTGGGGGGGCCAATCAGCCCCAGCATTTT
>TRBJ1-2|16|TRBV4-1|TRBD1|-
CASSQGPGQTIYGYTF
TGCGCCAGCAGCCAAGGTCCGGGACAGACCATCTATGGCTACACCTTC
>TRBJ1-1|12|TRBV3-1/TRBV3-2|-|-
CASSLVQGEAFF
TGTGCCAGCAGTCTGGTGCAGGGTGAAGCTTTCTTT
>TRBJ2-1|17|TRBV21-1|-|-
CASSKGTSGRVSDEQFF
TGTGCCAGCAGCAAAGGGACTAGCGGGAGGGTAAGCGATGAGCAGTTCTTC
>TRBJ1-2|13|TRBV4-2|-|-
CASTGGGNYGYTF
TGTGCCAGCACCGGGGGAGGCAACTATGGCTACACCTTC
>TRBJ1-2|13|TRBV11-1|-|-
CASSPDRNYGYTF
TGTGCCAGCAGCCCCGACAGGAACTATGGCTACACCTTC
>TRBJ2-1|12|TRBV7-9|-|-
CASRKAANEQFF
TGTGCCAGCAGAAAAGCGGCGAATGAGCAGTTCTTC
>TRBJ2-1|16|TRBV24-1|-|-
CATSDYQGNSYNEQFF
TGTGCCACCAGTGATTATCAGGGAAACTCCTACAATGAGCAGTTCTTC
>TRBJ2-1|13|TRBV5-4|-|-
CASSLVQGAEQFF
TGTGCCAGCAGCTTGGTTCAAGGGGCTGAGCAGTTCTTC
>TRBJ1-6|17|TRBV3-1/TRBV3-2|-|once
CASSPGAGGSYNSPLHF
TGTGCCAGCAGCCCGGGAGCGGGGGGCTCCTATAATTCACCCCTCCACTTT
>TRBJ2-1|14|TRBV3-1/TRBV3-2|-|once
CASSQDLRRNEQFF
TGTGCCAGCAGCCAAGATCTCCGGAGGAATGAGCAGTTCTTC
>TRBJ2-3|17|TRBV4-3|-|-
CASSQDRERAYTDTQYF
TGCGCCAGCAGCCAAGATAGGGAGCGGGCCTACACAGATACGCAGTATTTT
>TRBJ2-1|18|TRBV3-1/TRBV3-2|TRBD2|-
CASSQDLASGRNYNEQFF
TGTGCCAGCAGCCAAGATTTGGCTAGCGGGAGAAACTACAATGAGCAGTTCTTC
>TRBJ1-3|11|TRBV7-2|-|-
CASGPRNTIYF
TGTGCCAGCGGGCCGAGAAACACCATATATTTT
>TRBJ1-2|12|TRBV30|-|-
CAWRRPGRGYTF
TGTGCCTGGAGGAGGCCGGGGAGGGGCTACACCTTC
>TRBJ1-2|11|TRBV19|-|-
CASSMGRSYTF
TGTGCCAGTAGTATGGGGAGAAGCTACACCTTC
>TRBJ2-1|16|TRBV6-2/TRBV6-3|TRBD2|-
CASSPGAGAFYNEQFF
TGTGCCAGCAGTCCGGGAGCGGGAGCCTTCTACAATGAGCAGTTCTTC
>TRBJ2-2|15|TRBV11-2|-|-
CASSLIKTATGELFF
TGTGCCAGCAGCTTAATTAAGACTGCCACCGGGGAGCTGTTTTTT